The next 31 T cell receptor beta chains were all read from a single sample in a study of cytomegalovirus exposure and HLA in healthy donors. The PCR made use of 60 Vbeta and 13 Jbeta primers. Here immunoSEQ multiplex PCR was the method, and the copy in TCRdb shows in-frame clones only, minus some. The table records around 200,000 clones, around three quarters of them present only once. Sequencing was performed on PBMCs. The receptor set was obtained from a boy aged 5-17 years in good health and CMV-seronegative.

The chain has TRBV30 and TRBJ1-3; D remains ambiguous. V was pared by 7 bases and J by 0 bases, with 10 bases between. This CDR3 region has 13 residues. The germline V gene has CDR1 GTSNPN and CDR2 SVGIG (reference sequence). The CDR3 DNA sequence: TGTGCCTCGGAGGGAAGCTCTGGAAACACCATATATTTT. Protein: CASEGSSGNTIYF.

This chain connects TRBV10-3 to TRBJ2-1, with D hard to call. CDR3 length: 12 amino acids. Trimming shortened V by 3 bases and J by 11 bases, and 11 bases separated the two germline ends. Germline V gene data show CDR1 as ENHRY and CDR2 as SYGVKD. CDR3 sequence: CAISETRLKQFF. The CDR3 region has the DNA TGTGCCATCAGTGAAACTCGACTCAAGCAGTTCTTC.

The chain combines TRBV10-3 with TRBJ2-5; 7 bases match TRBD1. Trimming at V came to 5 bases and at J to 5 bases, leaving 5 bases not matched to a gene. The CDR3 is made up of 13 amino acids. Germline CDR1 and CDR2: ENHRY and SYGVKD. The DNA of the CDR3 is TGTGCCATCAGTCAGGGGGATCCGGAGACCCAGTACTTC. It translates to CAISQGDPETQYF.

The chain has TRBV19 and TRBJ1-1; D is perhaps TRBD1 (5 bases). The CDR3 length is 13 residues. Between the trimmed V and J ends, which lost 6 bases and 0 bases, there was a span of 8 bases. The germline V gene encodes CDR1 LNHDA and CDR2 SQIVND (reference sequence). CDR3 in amino acids: CASRMTVNTEAFF. The CDR3 nucleotides read TGTGCCAGTAGAATGACAGTGAACACTGAAGCTTTCTTT.

The CDR3 protein is CASSYQAGGRGYTF. DNA of the CDR3: TGTGCCAGCAGTTACCAGGCAGGGGGCCGTGGCTACACCTTC. This chain links TRBV6-5 with TRBJ1-2; 8 bases line up with TRBD1. The CDR3 runs to 14 residues. Germline-derived CDR1 and CDR2 are MNHEY and SVGAGI. With 2 bases clipped from V and 7 bases from J, the junction kept 6 bases outside the gene matches.

This sequence joins TRBV7-2 and TRBJ1-2; 8 bases agree with TRBD1. V shed 1 base and J 6 bases; nucleotides not matched to a gene: 10. This CDR3 contains 16 residues. The germline gives CDR1 SGHTA, CDR2 FQGNSA. CDR3 DNA sequence: TGTGCCAGCAGCTTAGATGTGGGGGCAGGGGGCGATGGCTACACCTTC. Translation: CASSLDVGAGGDGYTF.

This sequence joins TRBV7-8 and TRBJ2-1; D gene unclear. This CDR3 region has 11 residues. Germline V lookup: CDR1 SGHVS, CDR2 FQNEAQ. V shed 5 bases and J shed 9 bases, with 8 bases lying between them. CDR3 nucleotide sequence: TGTGCCAGCAGCGTCGACACTGAGCAGTTCTTC. It encodes CASSVDTEQFF.

The rearrangement joins TRBV6-1 to TRBJ2-7; the D gene is possibly TRBD1 (7 bases). Germline CDR1 and CDR2: MNHNS and SASEGT. This CDR3 has 13 amino acids. Trimming stripped 11 bases from V and 2 bases from J, with 16 bases between. The CDR3 DNA follows: TGTGCCTCCCTCAGGGGGGATACCTACGAGCAGTACTTC. It codes for CASLRGDTYEQYF.

The V gene is TRBV12-5, the J gene TRBJ2-3, with 7 bases that match TRBD2. This CDR3 region has 14 residues. Losses at the gene ends were 8 bases for V and 8 bases for J; bases not matched to a gene: 13. The V gene's germline CDR1 is LGHNT and CDR2 FRNRAP. CDR3 DNA sequence: TGTGCTAGTTCCGGGACTTCACCGGGGGGTACGCAGTATTTT. It specifies CASSGTSPGGTQYF.

The chain employs TRBV7-8 and TRBJ1-6; D not resolved. Germline-derived CDR1 and CDR2 are SGHVS and FQNEAQ. V lost 1 base and J lost 7, with 8 bases in between. This CDR3 has 14 amino acids. CDR3 nucleotide sequence: TGTGCCAGCAGCTTAGGCGACGGGAATTCACCCCTCCACTTT. Its translation is CASSLGDGNSPLHF.

This clone has only a few counts. The chain uses TRBV14 and TRBJ1-2, with D possibly TRBD1 on 5 matching bases. Germline CDR1 reads SGHDN; CDR2 reads FVKESK. V lost 2 bases, J lost 1 base, and 14 bases lay in between. CDR3 length: 16 amino acids. The CDR3 nucleotides are TGTGCCAGCAGCCAATTCGTTGTAGGGGTTAACTATGGCTACACCTTC. Translated, it gives CASSQFVVGVNYGYTF.

The CDR3 region has the DNA TGTGCCAGCAGTTACAGGGGAACCTCTGGAAACACCATATATTTT. This gives the protein CASSYRGTSGNTIYF. V and J are TRBV27 and TRBJ1-3, with TRBD1 matching 7 bases. Per the germline V gene, CDR1 is MNHEY and CDR2 is SMNVEV (reference sequence). J lost 0 bases, V lost 4 bases, and 3 bases had no gene match. This CDR3 is 15 amino acids long.

This chain connects TRBV11-2 to TRBJ2-1; D is perhaps TRBD2 (5 bases). V lost 3 bases and J 2 bases, leaving 11 bases between the germline ends. Per germline, CDR1 SGHAT and CDR2 FQNNGV. This CDR3 has 15 amino acids. The CDR3 bases are TGTGCCAGCAGCTTTGACACGGGGACCTACAATGAGCAGTTCTTC. Protein sequence: CASSFDTGTYNEQFF.

The chain combines TRBV19 with TRBJ1-5, with TRBD1 matching over 10 bases. This CDR3 region has 15 residues. Trimming took 7 bases from V and 6 from J; bases not matched to a gene: 9. CDR1 LNHDA and CDR2 SQIVND come from the germline V gene (reference sequence). CDR3 amino acids: CASKWDRGLGQPQHF. The DNA of the CDR3 is TGTGCCAGTAAATGGGACAGGGGTTTGGGTCAGCCCCAGCATTTT.

The chain is built from TRBV27 and TRBJ1-5; D may be TRBD1 (5 bases). CDR1 is MNHEY, CDR2 SMNVEV, per germline (reference sequence). Trimming stripped 1 base from V and 0 bases from J, with 10 bases between. CDR3 length: 16 residues. The CDR3 DNA reads as TGTGCCAGCAGTTTATTATCAGGGTATAGCAATCAGCCCCAGCATTTT. Translation gives CASSLLSGYSNQPQHF.

V gene TRBV4-2 combines with J gene TRBJ2-7; 9 bases line up with TRBD1. The ends lost 2 bases at V and 10 bases at J; junction bases unmatched: 15. The V gene's germline CDR1 is LGHNA and CDR2 YNFKEQ. This CDR3 has 16 residues. CDR3 loop: CASSQKGAGTGRVQYF. In DNA form, the CDR3 reads TGTGCCAGCAGCCAAAAGGGGGCCGGGACAGGGAGGGTTCAGTACTTC.

The genes are TRBV5-6 and TRBJ2-1; the D gene is possibly TRBD1 (5 bases). Trimming cost V 4 bases and J 1 base, with 12 bases left between them. Germline assignment: CDR1 SGHDT and CDR2 YYEEEE. The CDR3 consists of 15 residues. CDR3: CASSGEDSSYNEQFF. CDR3 sequence (DNA): TGTGCCAGCAGCGGCGAAGACAGTTCCTACAATGAGCAGTTCTTC.

The chain employs TRBV7-2 and TRBJ2-1; D is unclear. CDR3 length: 11 residues. V was cut by 3 bases and J by 7 bases, with 4 bases left in between. Germline-derived CDR1 and CDR2 are SGHTA and FQGNSA. The CDR3 spells CASSFINEQFF. The CDR3, as DNA: TGTGCCAGCAGCTTCATTAATGAGCAGTTCTTC.

This chain joins TRBV6-5 and TRBJ1-2, with TRBD1 matching over 8 bases. The V and J ends lost 6 bases and 6 bases, in that order; junction bases with no gene match: 12. This CDR3 has 15 amino acids. Germline V gene sequence: CDR1 MNHEY, CDR2 SVGAGI. CDR3 nucleotide sequence: TGTGCCAGCAGACTATGGACAGGGAACGCGAATGGCTACACCTTC. Protein product: CASRLWTGNANGYTF.

This clone appeared once. The chain combines TRBV11-2 with TRBJ1-1, with D perhaps TRBD1 (5 bases). This CDR3 is built from 16 residues. Germline V gives CDR1 SGHAT, CDR2 FQNNGV. V lost 7 bases and J lost 4, with 22 bases in between. This CDR3 is CASNKADRLWSTEAFF. The DNA for the CDR3 is TGTGCCAGCAACAAAGCCGACAGATTGTGGAGCACTGAAGCTTTCTTT.

The V call is TRBV2, the J call TRBJ2-5; 9 bases are a match to TRBD2. Germline lookup yields CDR1 SNHLY and CDR2 FYNNEI. The CDR3 contains 15 residues. The V gene end was trimmed by 4 bases and the J gene end by 2 bases; junction bases not matched to a gene: 5. CDR3 in DNA: TGTGCCAGCAGTGGTCAGCGGGGGGTTCAAGAGACCCAGTACTTC. This encodes CASSGQRGVQETQYF.

The chain couples TRBV19 to TRBJ1-5; TRBD1 agrees at 12 bases. This CDR3 region has 15 residues. V was clipped by 4 bases and J by 9 bases; unmatched bases: 7. The germline V gene has CDR1 LNHDA and CDR2 SQIVND (reference sequence). Written as DNA, the CDR3 is TGTGCCAGTAGTACCTGGGGACAGGGGGCAAGGCCCCAGCATTTT. Its protein is CASSTWGQGARPQHF. Supplemented by reference TRBV19 and TRBJ1-5, the full variable domain reads DGGITQSPKYLFRKEGQNVTLSCEQNLNHDAMYWYRQDPGQGLRLIYYSQIVNDFQKGDIAEGYSVSREKKESFPLTVTSAQKNPTAFYLCASSTWGQGARPQHFGDGTRLSIL.

The chain couples TRBV19 to TRBJ1-1; D is uncertain. CDR1 and CDR2 from the germline V gene are LNHDA and SQIVND (reference sequence). The CDR3 contains 16 residues. V lost 0 bases, J lost 0 bases, and 11 bases lay in between. The CDR3 bases are TGTGCCAGTAGTATAGAACCGCGCGTGATGAACACTGAAGCTTTCTTT. It translates to CASSIEPRVMNTEAFF.

The rearrangement joins TRBV5-5 to TRBJ1-2, with TRBD1 matching over 8 bases. V trimming: 2 bases; J trimming: 2 bases; junction bases outside the gene matches: 2. CDR1 is SGHKS, CDR2 YYEKEE, per germline (reference sequence). The CDR3 is 14 amino acids. CDR3 sequence reads: CASSFPGGNYGYTF. Here the CDR3 DNA reads TGTGCCAGCAGCTTTCCAGGGGGCAACTATGGCTACACCTTC.

The V call is TRBV5-1, the J call TRBJ1-1, with a possible D match to TRBD1 (5 bases). Germline CDR1 and CDR2: SGHRS and YFSETQ. The CDR3 has 13 residues. The V end lost 7 bases, the J end lost 3 bases, and 13 bases lay between the germline ends. For the CDR3, the DNA is TGCGCCAGCCGGGAGGGGTTCGACACTGAAGCTTTCTTT. Encoded protein: CASREGFDTEAFF.

This clone was picked up one time. The gene calls are TRBV9 and TRBJ1-2, with 8 bases matching TRBD1. The CDR3 spans 16 residues. V trimming: 2 bases; J trimming: 7 bases; junction bases outside the gene matches: 13. Germline V gene data show CDR1 as SGDLS and CDR2 as YYNGEE. The CDR3 is CASSVDYRGLVRGYTF. The CDR3 nucleotides are TGTGCCAGCAGCGTTGACTACAGGGGGTTAGTACGTGGCTACACCTTC.

The chain uses TRBV7-2 and TRBJ1-2; D may be TRBD1 (5 bases). The V gene's germline CDR1 is SGHTA and CDR2 FQGNSA. The CDR3 runs to 13 residues. V dropped 1 base and J dropped 8 bases, with 11 bases sitting between them. CDR3 loop: CASSLVGGRGYTF. The CDR3 DNA follows: TGTGCCAGCAGCTTAGTCGGGGGAAGGGGCTACACCTTC.

V and J are TRBV6-5 and TRBJ1-5; 7 nucleotides match TRBD1. Germline trimming cut 6 bases from V and 7 bases from J; bases unmatched to any gene: 6. Per the germline V gene, CDR1 is MNHEY and CDR2 is SVGAGI. The CDR3 has 13 residues. DNA for the CDR3: TGTGCCAGCAGCAGACAGGGAGGCCAGCCCCAGCATTTT. This codes for CASSRQGGQPQHF.

Notes on this clone: One end of the junction varies from germline; a read error may be responsible. The gene calls are TRBV4-2 and TRBJ1-2; TRBD1 matches 7 bases. CDR1 is LGHNA, CDR2 YNFKEQ, per germline. The CDR3 consists of 13 residues. This CDR3 reads CASNQVQGVGYTF. DNA of the CDR3: TGTGCCAGCAACCAAGTTCAGGGGGTGGGCTACACCTTC.

This chain joins TRBV19 and TRBJ1-1; a possible D gene is TRBD1 (6 bases). Germline V gives CDR1 LNHDA, CDR2 SQIVND (reference sequence). V gave up 9 bases and J gave up 1 base, with 18 bases separating them. This CDR3 is built from 15 residues. The CDR3 here is CASKGDNRRNTEAFF. Here the CDR3 DNA reads TGTGCCAGCAAAGGGGACAATCGGAGGAACACTGAAGCTTTCTTT.

The V and J genes are TRBV9 and TRBJ1-2, with 8 bases lining up with TRBD1. Germline CDR1 is SGDLS and CDR2 is YYNGEE. This CDR3 is 15 amino acids long. V lost 0 bases and J lost 7; bases outside the gene matches: 8. CDR3 sequence reads: CASSVGAGGAFGYTF. The CDR3 DNA is TGTGCCAGCAGCGTAGGCGCAGGGGGCGCGTTTGGCTACACCTTC. Supplemented by reference TRBV9 and TRBJ1-2, the full variable domain reads DSGVTQTPKHLITATGQRVTLRCSPRSGDLSVYWYQQSLDQGLQFLIQYYNGEERAKGNILERFSAQQFPDLHSELNLSSLELGDSALYFCASSVGAGGAFGYTFGSGTRLTVV.